What follows describes a single T cell receptor beta chain. Trimming removed 6 bases at V and 14 bases at J, with 19 bases between. CDR3 length: 13 residues. The germline V gene has CDR1 MDHEN and CDR2 SYDVKM. An input of about 0.5 to 1 ug of RNA was subjected to reverse transcription using random hexamers. Via MiXCR, TCRdb re-called the immunoSEQ multiplex PCR reads, giving one row per CDR3 protein. The sample lists 130,000 to 150,000 distinct CDR3 sequences; around 95% were seen once. The data originate from a study of CD8 T cells in Susac syndrome. The clonotype comes from a human donor with Susac syndrome. The sequenced sample consisted of CD4+ T cells from PBMCs. This rearrangement joins TRBV28 to TRBJ2-2, with D possibly TRBD1 on 5 matching bases. For the CDR3, the DNA is TGTGCCAGCAGAGAAATACAGGATTTTGAACTGTTTTTT. Translation gives CASREIQDFELFF.